This T cell receptor beta chain was recovered during a study of CD8+CD57+ T cells in acquired aplastic anemia. In the study overall: About 11 million reads, on average, were obtained for CD4+ cells from healthy donors.

Notes on the study in general: Almost 30 shared CD8+ CDR3s appeared highly expressed within patients' immunodominant clones.

Genomic DNA templated the TCR beta VDJ and CDR3 profiling. TCRdb reprocessed the reads with MiXCR, giving one entry per CDR3 protein. The sample includes about 140,000 distinct CDR3 sequences, less than 45% of them seen just once. Comments on this clonotype: The antigen is unknown.

Sequencing was performed on sorted CD4+, CD8+, or CD8+CD57+ T cells (not recorded which) from PBMCs. The receptor comes from a human donor in good health, serving as a control.

This CDR3 reads CASSTGTALYGYTF. CDR3 in DNA: TGTGCCAGCAGCACCGGGACCGCTCTCTATGGCTACACCTTC. The chain employs TRBV9 and TRBJ1-2, with D maybe TRBD1 (5 bases). Germline values: CDR1 SGDLS, CDR2 YYNGEE. The V end was cut by 4 bases, the J end by 4 bases, with 14 bases between. The CDR3 contains 14 residues.